This T cell receptor beta chain came from a study of OX40 agonist ivuxolimab in advanced cancers. Study background: Administration of intravenous ivuxolimab to patients occurred every 2 weeks at 0.01 to 10 mg/kg.

The assay was immunoSEQ multiplex PCR, and TCRdb's table has in-frame clones only and misses some. The sample has around 68,000 clones, 75% to 90% seen once. The CDR3 loop spans 15 amino acids. Trimming removed 5 bases from V and 0 bases from J, with 12 bases in between. CDR1 is SGHAT and CDR2 is FQNNGV in the germline V gene. Sequencing was performed on CD4+ or CD8+ T cells sorted from blood, taken in a trial of the OX40 agonist ivuxolimab. The origin of this receptor is an adult with an advanced solid tumor such as melanoma, head and neck, liver or kidney cancer. The chain joins TRBV11-2 to TRBJ2-3, with D perhaps TRBD2 (5 bases). This CDR3 is CASSLALFSTDTQYF. CDR3 nucleotides: TGTGCCAGCAGCCTAGCTCTGTTTAGCACAGATACGCAGTATTTT.